These 20 T cell receptor beta chains were all obtained from the same sample, sequenced in a study of T cell responses to AZD1222 COVID-19 vaccine. The table came from immunoSEQ multiplex PCR; TCRdb's copy has only in-frame clones and leaves some out. This table holds some 99,000 clones, approximately 86% found once. The sample here was peripheral blood, taken on day 0 of MenACWY control vaccination. These receptor sequences come from an adult in good health.

The chain carries TRBV5-1 and TRBJ1-4, with TRBD1 matching 8 bases. This CDR3 has 15 residues. From germline, CDR1 is SGHRS and CDR2 YFSETQ. J lost 4 bases, V lost 4 bases, and 6 bases had no gene match. The CDR3, as DNA: TGCGCCAGCAGCGCAACAGGGGGATATAATGAAAAACTGTTTTTT. Its translation is CASSATGGYNEKLFF.

This chain links TRBV27 with TRBJ2-1, with unresolved D. CDR1 and CDR2 from the germline V gene are MNHEY and SMNVEV (reference sequence). Trimming stripped 5 bases from V and 6 bases from J, with 26 bases between. This CDR3 spans 18 amino acids. CDR3 sequence: CASSTQPPRVYSFNEQFF. As DNA, the CDR3 is TGTGCCAGCAGTACGCAACCCCCTAGGGTCTATAGTTTCAATGAGCAGTTCTTC.

The chain is built from TRBV19 and TRBJ1-1; the D is unclear. CDR1 and CDR2 from the germline V gene are LNHDA and SQIVND (reference sequence). The CDR3 spans 16 residues. The V end lost 4 bases, the J end lost 1 base, and 16 bases lay between the germline ends. CDR3 region: CASSTRWAARNTEAFF. For the CDR3, the DNA is TGTGCCAGTAGTACCCGCTGGGCCGCCAGGAACACTGAAGCTTTCTTT.

V and J are TRBV5-1 and TRBJ1-1; D is unresolved. The CDR3 extends over 14 amino acids. The germline V gene has CDR1 SGHRS and CDR2 YFSETQ. V was shortened by 2 bases and J by 9 bases, with 17 bases between the two germline ends. CDR3 sequence (DNA): TGCGCCAGCAGCTTAGGGCGTCCGACCGGCCAAGCTTTCTTT. Translation: CASSLGRPTGQAFF.

This clone was recorded a few times. The chain joins TRBV28 to TRBJ1-5, with D possibly matching TRBD1 (5 bases). Per the germline V gene, CDR1 is MDHEN and CDR2 is SYDVKM. V was clipped by 0 bases and J by 7 bases, with 10 bases between them. This CDR3 has 14 residues. The CDR3 DNA reads TGTGCCAGCAGTTTATGGGGGGAGGCGCAGCCCCAGCATTTT. This gives the protein CASSLWGEAQPQHF.

This rearrangement joins TRBV24-1 to TRBJ2-1; 9 nucleotides match TRBD1. The J segment lost 4 bases and the V segment lost 4 bases, leaving 7 bases of the junction unmatched. This CDR3 is 16 amino acids long. Per the germline V gene, CDR1 is KGHDR and CDR2 is SFDVKD. The CDR3: CATSEKGQGFYNEQFF. The CDR3 DNA reads TGTGCCACCAGTGAAAAGGGACAGGGCTTTTACAATGAGCAGTTCTTC.

The V and J genes are TRBV18 and TRBJ2-1; D tentatively fits TRBD1 or TRBD2 (5 bases each). The germline V gene has CDR1 KGHSH and CDR2 LQKENI. This CDR3 region has 13 residues. The V and J ends lost 3 bases and 5 bases respectively, with 8 bases between them. The CDR3 region has the DNA TGTGCCAGCTCACCGGGGGACGACAATGAGCAGTTCTTC. This encodes CASSPGDDNEQFF.

This chain uses TRBV7-2 with TRBJ2-2; D not resolved. Germline V gene sequence: CDR1 SGHTA, CDR2 FQGNSA. This CDR3 spans 13 amino acids. Trimming left V 2 bases short and J 8 bases short, with 9 bases between. CDR3 sequence (DNA): TGTGCCAGCAGCTTACTTCTCGGGGGGGAGCTGTTTTTT. Protein product: CASSLLLGGELFF.

V gene TRBV5-1 combines with J gene TRBJ1-3; D perhaps matches TRBD1 (5 bases). This CDR3 is 16 amino acids long. Trimming stripped 4 bases from V and 0 bases from J, with 14 bases between. Germline V gene sequence: CDR1 SGHRS, CDR2 YFSETQ. The CDR3 DNA follows: TGCGCCAGCAGCCCGACGGGAGACAGCTCTGGAAACACCATATATTTT. It codes for CASSPTGDSSGNTIYF.

The chain combines TRBV7-9 with TRBJ1-2, with 11 nucleotides matching TRBD1. Per germline, CDR1 SEHNR and CDR2 FQNEAQ (reference sequence). The CDR3 totals 16 residues. With V trimmed by 6 bases and J by 5 bases, 11 bases remained unmatched. The CDR3 loop reads CASSFNGDRGLYGYTF. In DNA form, the CDR3 reads TGTGCCAGCAGTTTTAACGGGGACAGGGGGTTGTATGGCTACACCTTC.

The rearrangement uses TRBV7-6 and TRBJ2-1; 8 nucleotides align to TRBD2. Unmatched junction bases numbered 13, after V lost 5 bases and J lost 7 bases. Germline V gene lookup returns CDR1 SGHVS and CDR2 FNYEAQ. This CDR3 has 16 residues. The CDR3 nucleotides are TGTGCCAGCAGCCTAAACGCGGGGGGCGTTTGGAATGAGCAGTTCTTC. Translated: CASSLNAGGVWNEQFF.

The gene calls are TRBV24-1 and TRBJ2-7; 13 bases align to TRBD2. V trimming: 4 bases; J trimming: 6 bases; junction bases outside the gene matches: 5. Germline V CDR1 and CDR2: KGHDR, SFDVKD. The CDR3 is made up of 15 amino acids. The CDR3 here is CATSDGLAGVGEQYF. CDR3 coding DNA: TGTGCCACCAGTGACGGACTAGCGGGAGTGGGCGAGCAGTACTTC.

The chain employs TRBV28 and TRBJ2-1; D call uncertain. The CDR3 loop spans 13 amino acids. V was trimmed by 7 bases and J by 3 bases, leaving 10 bases between them. Germline CDR1 is MDHEN and CDR2 is SYDVKM. Written as DNA, the CDR3 is TGTGCCAGCACGACGGAGTTCTACAATGAGCAGTTCTTC. It encodes CASTTEFYNEQFF.

The V and J genes are TRBV11-2 and TRBJ2-7, with a possible D match to TRBD2 (5 bases). The CDR3 loop spans 15 amino acids. V lost 3 bases, J lost 2 bases, and 14 bases lay in between. Germline CDR1 is SGHAT and CDR2 is FQNNGV. In nucleotides, the CDR3 is TGTGCCAGCAGCTTGTATCCGGGAATCGCCTACGAGCAGTACTTC. It translates to CASSLYPGIAYEQYF.

The chain has TRBV7-9 and TRBJ2-1; TRBD2 agrees at 13 bases. This CDR3 contains 15 residues. The junction had 3 bases not matched to a gene; V was cut back by 5 bases and J by 5 bases. CDR1 SEHNR and CDR2 FQNEAQ come from the germline V gene (reference sequence). The CDR3 DNA sequence: TGTGCCAGCAGCGGGGGACTAGCGGGGCACAATGAGCAGTTCTTC. Encoded protein: CASSGGLAGHNEQFF.

The V gene is TRBV19, the J gene TRBJ2-7; no clear D gene. The CDR3 loop spans 14 amino acids. Deletions cut 4 bases from V and 1 base from J, with 11 bases between. Germline V CDR1 and CDR2: LNHDA, SQIVND (reference sequence). CDR3 residues: CASSTGFSSYEQYF. The CDR3 DNA reads as TGTGCCAGTAGTACAGGATTTTCATCCTACGAGCAGTACTTC.

The chain employs TRBV4-1 and TRBJ1-1; D is unclear. This CDR3 is 13 amino acids long. Per germline, CDR1 MGHRA and CDR2 YSYEKL. Trimming shortened V by 3 bases and J by 4 bases, and 9 bases separated the two germline ends. The CDR3 reads CASSQGTFTEAFF. The CDR3 nucleotides are TGCGCCAGCAGCCAGGGAACTTTCACTGAAGCTTTCTTT.

The V and J genes are TRBV4-1 and TRBJ1-6; TRBD1 matches at 7 bases. Germline V gene sequence: CDR1 MGHRA, CDR2 YSYEKL. The length of the CDR3 is 16 residues. V lost 2 bases, J lost 9 bases, and 10 bases stayed unmatched. The CDR3 DNA follows: TGCGCCAGCAGCCAATCAGGGGGAATCCTACCTTCACCCCTCCACTTT. It specifies CASSQSGGILPSPLHF.

The J gene is TRBJ2-7, the V gene TRBV28, with D possibly TRBD1 on 5 matching bases. Trimming took off 3 bases at V and 4 bases at J, with 10 bases between the two ends. CDR3 size: 13 residues. Germline CDR1 MDHEN, CDR2 SYDVKM. The CDR3 nucleotides are TGTGCCAGCAGTTTCCAGGGTAGGTACGAGCAGTACTTC. It specifies CASSFQGRYEQYF. The full variable domain, in which reference TRBV28 and TRBJ2-7 provide the parts outside the CDR3, is DVKVTQSSRYLVKRTGEKVFLECVQDMDHENMFWYRQDPGLGLRLIYFSYDVKMKEKGDIPEGYSVSREKKERFSLILESASTNQTSMYLCASSFQGRYEQYFGPGTRLTVT.

The V gene is TRBV4-2, the J gene TRBJ1-6, with no clear D. This CDR3 is 18 amino acids long. V was pared by 0 bases and J by 0 bases, with 12 bases between. Germline CDR1 and CDR2: LGHNA and YNFKEQ. This chain's CDR3 is CASSQEGLQSSYNSPLHF. CDR3 nucleotides: TGTGCCAGCAGCCAAGAGGGCCTCCAGAGCTCCTATAATTCACCCCTCCACTTT.